This TCR beta chain was documented in a study of OX40 agonist ivuxolimab in advanced cancers. Germline V lookup: CDR1 WNHNN, CDR2 SYGVQD (reference sequence). V was trimmed by 4 bases and J by 1 base, leaving 7 bases between them. The CDR3 runs to 13 residues. Sequencing used immunoSEQ multiplex PCR; TCRdb keeps in-frame clones, though not all of them. Of 90,000 to 95,000 clones in the sample, about 89% were seen once. This sequence was found in an adult with an advanced solid tumor such as melanoma, head and neck, liver or kidney cancer. Sequences were derived from CD4+ or CD8+ T cells sorted from blood, sampled in a trial of the OX40 agonist ivuxolimab. The genes are TRBV10-1 and TRBJ1-1; D gene ambiguous. The CDR3 nucleotides read TGCGCCAGCAGTGTTGGAGGGAACACTGAAGCTTTCTTT. Amino acid sequence: CASSVGGNTEAFF.